Presented here are 14 T cell receptor beta chains from one specimen sequenced in a study of read filtering for tumor transcriptome and immune sequencing. This library used around 400 ng RNA and molecular barcoded adaptors spanning alpha/delta and beta/gamma chains. Each CDR3 protein gets one entry after TCRdb re-called the reads with MiXCR. The profile shows tens of thousands of distinct CDR3 sequences, roughly 15% of them singletons. The sequenced material came from a population of CD138-negative cells sorted from bone marrow. The receptors were gathered from a donor aged 40 or over with multiple myeloma.

This clonotype was seen repeatedly, ten times or more. The chain uses TRBV7-2 and TRBJ2-1; possibly TRBD2 for D (5 bases). Trimming took 2 bases from V and 10 from J, leaving 15 bases between them. Germline V lookup: CDR1 SGHTA, CDR2 FQGNSA. CDR3 length: 14 residues. The CDR3 DNA follows: TGTGCCAGCAGCTTATATTCCGGGATTGGAGAGCAGTTCTTC. Residues: CASSLYSGIGEQFF.

The chain recombines TRBV6-6 with TRBJ2-7, with a tentative D call TRBD2 (5 bases). The germline V gene has CDR1 MNHNY and CDR2 SVGAGI (reference sequence). The CDR3 consists of 17 residues. The ends were cut back, 4 bases at V and 6 bases at J, with 25 bases in the middle. Written as DNA, the CDR3 is TGTGCCAGCAGTTTTAGCGTCGTACGCCGGGGAGTAGTCGAGCAGTACTTC. Its protein product is CASSFSVVRRGVVEQYF.

This clonotype was recorded many times. The genes are TRBV2 and TRBJ1-5; TRBD1 aligns across 11 bases. From germline, CDR1 is SNHLY and CDR2 FYNNEI. V lost 6 bases to trimming and J lost 7 bases; unmatched junction nucleotides: 5. The CDR3 is 14 amino acids. The CDR3 region has the DNA TGTGCCAGCAGCCGGGACAGGGGGTCCCAGCCCCAGCATTTT. It yields the protein CASSRDRGSQPQHF.

The genes are TRBV6-5 and TRBJ1-1; possible D gene TRBD1, 6 bases. Trimming took off 2 bases at V and 0 bases at J, with 10 bases between the two ends. CDR3 size: 15 residues. CDR1 and CDR2 from the germline V gene are MNHEY and SVGAGI. The CDR3 coding sequence is TGTGCCAGCAGTTACCCGGGACAAATGAACACTGAAGCTTTCTTT. Translation gives CASSYPGQMNTEAFF.

In its sample, this clonotype was seen many times. The chain uses TRBV5-1 and TRBJ2-3, with 8 positions matching TRBD2. The germline gives CDR1 SGHRS, CDR2 YFSETQ. The ends lost 5 bases at V and 1 base at J; junction bases unmatched: 9. The CDR3 runs to 16 residues. CDR3 in amino acids: CASSLAGRGGTDTQYF. CDR3 DNA: TGCGCCAGCAGTCTGGCAGGGCGGGGGGGCACAGATACGCAGTATTTT.

This clonotype turned up a few times. This sequence joins TRBV6-6 and TRBJ1-3; tentatively, D is TRBD1 (5 bases). The CDR3 sequence is 14 residues long. V was trimmed by 8 bases and J by 4 bases, leaving 15 bases between them. CDR1 is MNHNY, CDR2 SVGAGI, per germline (reference sequence). The CDR3 loop is CASGLGVAGNTIYF. CDR3 coding DNA: TGTGCCAGCGGATTAGGGGTGGCCGGAAACACCATATATTTT.

This clonotype has a count of ten or more. The V call is TRBV27, the J call TRBJ1-1; D might be TRBD1 (5 bases). Trimming shortened V by 4 bases and J by 11 bases, and 20 bases separated the two germline ends. The germline CDR1 and CDR2 sequences are MNHEY and SMNVEV (reference sequence). The CDR3 sequence is 14 residues long. CDR3 sequence (DNA): TGTGCCAGCAGTTCCTCGGACACCTCTGTAGGGGCTTTCTTT. This codes for CASSSSDTSVGAFF.

Many counts were recorded for this clonotype. V is TRBV19 and J is TRBJ1-1; D gene ambiguous. This CDR3 contains 17 residues. Trimming pared 3 bases from V and 1 base from J, leaving 18 bases between. CDR1 and CDR2 (germline): LNHDA, SQIVND (reference sequence). The CDR3: CASSIGRHLTGNTEAFF. CDR3 nucleotide sequence: TGTGCCAGTAGTATTGGGCGGCACCTCACGGGGAACACTGAAGCTTTCTTT.

This clonotype has ten or more counts. This chain links TRBV10-3 with TRBJ1-1; no definite D call. The CDR3 totals 11 residues. Per germline, CDR1 ENHRY and CDR2 SYGVKD. Deletions cut 2 bases from V and 11 bases from J, with 9 bases between. The CDR3 sequence: CAISEGREAFF. CDR3 bases: TGTGCCATCAGTGAGGGCAGAGAGGCTTTCTTT.

This clonotype was picked up many times. The J gene is TRBJ2-5, the V gene TRBV7-2, with 7 bases lining up with TRBD1. V lost 7 bases to trimming and J lost 3 bases; unmatched junction nucleotides: 8. CDR1 is SGHTA and CDR2 is FQGNSA in the germline V gene. CDR3 length: 14 amino acids. Written as DNA, the CDR3 is TGTGCCAGCACAGTAACAGGGGTCGAAGAGACCCAGTACTTC. Amino acids: CASTVTGVEETQYF.

The genes are TRBV12-3 or TRBV12-4 and TRBJ2-1; 8 bases align to TRBD2. Losses at the gene ends were 3 bases for V and 8 bases for J; bases not matched to a gene: 3. This CDR3 comprises 13 residues. The CDR3 spells CASSFRGGDEQFF. CDR3 coding DNA: TGTGCCAGCAGTTTTCGGGGGGGCGATGAGCAGTTCTTC.

This clonotype was counted ten times or more. Germline and junction disagree at one end, which may indicate a read error. The chain has TRBV3-1 and TRBJ2-1; TRBD2 matches 8 bases. The germline CDR1 and CDR2 sequences are LGHDT and YNNKEL (reference sequence). This CDR3 has 16 amino acids. The CDR3 sequence is CASSQDGRGAYNVQFF. For the CDR3, the DNA is TGTGCCAGCAGCCAAGATGGGCGGGGGGCCTACAATGTGCAGTTCTTC.

Comment on this clonotype: A read error may account for a junction end that differs from germline. The J gene is TRBJ2-2, the V gene TRBV6-6, with 8 positions matching TRBD2. The CDR3 is made up of 14 amino acids. Germline CDR1 MNHNY, CDR2 SVGAGI (reference sequence). The CDR3 here is CATGGFTNTGELFF. CDR3 sequence (DNA): TGCGCCACGGGGGGGTTCACGAACACCGGGGAGCTGTTTTTT.

This clonotype was detected ten times or more. Written as DNA, the CDR3 is TGTGCCAGCAGCTTAGTTAGCGGGGGATACACAGATACGCAGTATTTT. Protein product: CASSLVSGGYTDTQYF. The chain links TRBV7-2 to TRBJ2-3, with 9 bases aligning to TRBD2. J was trimmed by 2 bases and V by 1 base; bases with no gene match: 4. The CDR3 is 16 amino acids. Germline loops: CDR1 SGHTA, CDR2 FQGNSA. Using reference TRBV7-2 and TRBJ2-3 for the parts outside the CDR3, the full variable domain is GAGVSQSPSNKVTEKGKDVELRCDPISGHTALYWYRQSLGQGLEFLIYFQGNSAPDKSGLPSDRFSAERTGGSVSTLTIQRTQQEDSAVYLCASSLVSGGYTDTQYFGPGTRLTVL.